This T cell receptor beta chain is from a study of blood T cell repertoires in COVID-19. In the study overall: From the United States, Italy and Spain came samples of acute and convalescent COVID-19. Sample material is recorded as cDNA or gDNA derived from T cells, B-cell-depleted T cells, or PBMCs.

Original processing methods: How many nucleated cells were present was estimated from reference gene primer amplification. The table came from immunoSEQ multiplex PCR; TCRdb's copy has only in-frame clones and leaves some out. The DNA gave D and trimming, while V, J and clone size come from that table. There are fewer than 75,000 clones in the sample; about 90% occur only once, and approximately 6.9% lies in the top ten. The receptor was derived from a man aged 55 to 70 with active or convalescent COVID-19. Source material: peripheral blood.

CDR3 in amino acids: CAISAHSENIQYF. In DNA form, the CDR3 reads TGTGCCATCAGTGCTCACAGTGAGAACATTCAGTACTTC. V is TRBV10-3 and J is TRBJ2-4; D ambiguous. Germline values: CDR1 ENHRY, CDR2 SYGVKD. The germline V and J ends were trimmed by 4 bases and 7 bases, with 11 bases remaining between them. The CDR3 spans 13 residues.